A selection of T cell receptor beta chains follows, all from one sample in a study of blood T cells in healthy people across ages. TCRdb reprocessed the 5' RACE reads with MiXCR, giving one entry per CDR3 protein. The profile covers under 850,000 distinct CDR3 sequences, with 36% appearing a single time and under 15% taken by the ten largest. The sequenced sample consisted of blood. The receptors derive from a young man in good health. CDR3s include the opening cysteine and the closing phenylalanine or tryptophan. The order of the fields is CDR3 protein, CDR3 DNA, V gene, D gene, clone size, J gene. The D gene is left open where the match is weak. Not every row has a clone size; where given, it reads once, few, many or a size class.

CASSVSTGGETQYF,TGTGCCAGCAGTGTGTCCACGGGGGGAGAGACCCAGTACTTC,TRBV12-3/TRBV12-4,TRBD2,.,TRBJ2-5
CASSFGRADTQYF,TGTGCCAGCAGCTTCGGGCGGGCAGATACGCAGTATTTT,TRBV11-2,.,.,TRBJ2-3
CASTIQTRNQPQHF,TGTGCCAGCACCATCCAGACGCGCAATCAGCCCCAGCATTTT,TRBV6-6,.,.,TRBJ1-5
CASSLTAKNTEAFF,TGTGCCAGCAGTCTTACAGCCAAGAACACTGAAGCTTTCTTT,TRBV12-3/TRBV12-4,.,once,TRBJ1-1
CASSQKAGQIYNSPLHF,TGTGCCAGCAGCCAAAAAGCCGGACAGATTTATAATTCACCCCTCCACTTT,TRBV14,.,.,TRBJ1-6
CASSFSSPGYTF,TGTGCCAGCAGTTTTAGTTCCCCAGGCTACACCTTC,TRBV12-3/TRBV12-4,.,.,TRBJ1-2
CSASRVGRKEQYF,TGCAGTGCTAGTAGGGTGGGCAGGAAGGAGCAGTACTTC,TRBV20-1,.,.,TRBJ2-7
CASSLGPRTSEAFF,TGCGCCAGCAGCTTGGGGCCCCGGACGTCTGAAGCTTTCTTT,TRBV5-1,.,.,TRBJ1-1
CASTEPALNTEAFF,TGTGCCAGCACCGAACCAGCCTTGAACACTGAAGCTTTCTTT,TRBV2,.,.,TRBJ1-1
CASRAGTGFTYEQYF,TGTGCCAGCAGGGCCGGGACAGGGTTCACCTACGAGCAGTACTTC,TRBV6-6,TRBD1,.,TRBJ2-7
CASSLITNEQFF,TGTGCCAGCAGTTTAATTACCAATGAGCAGTTCTTC,TRBV12-3/TRBV12-4,.,few,TRBJ2-1
CASTLDRGLQETQYF,TGTGCCAGCACCCTTGACAGGGGGCTTCAAGAGACCCAGTACTTC,TRBV6-2/TRBV6-3,TRBD1,.,TRBJ2-5
CSAASGGRQPQHF,TGCAGTGCTGCCTCGGGGGGTCGTCAGCCCCAGCATTTT,TRBV20-1,.,.,TRBJ1-5
CACSRDRGYTGELFF,TGTGCCTGCTCCCGGGACAGGGGATACACCGGGGAGCTGTTTTTT,TRBV30,TRBD1,.,TRBJ2-2
CASSQGLAPTHEQFF,TGTGCCAGCAGCCAGGGTCTAGCACCTACCCATGAGCAGTTCTTC,TRBV7-9,.,.,TRBJ2-1
CSVRTATNEKLFF,TGCAGCGTGCGGACAGCAACTAATGAAAAACTGTTTTTT,TRBV29-1,.,few,TRBJ1-4
CASSRYRGDTNEQYF,TGTGCCAGCAGTCGCTACAGGGGCGACACTAACGAGCAGTACTTC,TRBV6-2/TRBV6-3,TRBD1,few,TRBJ2-7
CSVRGGAGGSSEQYF,TGCAGTGTCCGTGGGGGAGCGGGGGGCTCCTCCGAGCAGTACTTC,TRBV20-1,TRBD2,few,TRBJ2-7
CASSVSGTGGGYTF,TGTGCCAGCAGTGTATCCGGGACAGGGGGTGGCTACACCTTC,TRBV27,TRBD1,few,TRBJ1-2
CASSHNRDRFNSPLHF,TGTGCCAGCAGCCATAACCGGGACAGGTTTAATTCACCCCTCCACTTT,TRBV7-9,TRBD1,.,TRBJ1-6
CSARDGQGYTEAFF,TGCAGTGCTAGAGATGGTCAGGGCTACACTGAAGCTTTCTTT,TRBV20-1,.,.,TRBJ1-1
CSARALRGGSPYNEQFF,TGCAGTGCTAGGGCCCTTCGCGGGGGCAGCCCCTACAATGAGCAGTTCTTC,TRBV20-1,.,many,TRBJ2-1
CAGSLGGRDTQYF,TGTGCCGGCAGCTTAGGGGGAAGGGATACGCAGTATTTT,TRBV7-2,.,.,TRBJ2-3
CASSQDPGPNSGNTIYF,TGCGCCAGCAGCCAAGATCCGGGACCCAACTCTGGAAACACCATATATTTT,TRBV4-3,.,few,TRBJ1-3
CASSIQGNTEAFF,TGTGCCAGTAGTATACAGGGGAACACTGAAGCTTTCTTT,TRBV19,.,few,TRBJ1-1
CAISESASGGAADTQYF,TGTGCCATCAGTGAGTCCGCTAGCGGGGGGGCTGCAGATACGCAGTATTTT,TRBV10-3,TRBD2,few,TRBJ2-3
CASSMMDRALLHEQYF,TGCGCCAGCAGCATGATGGACAGGGCCCTTTTGCACGAGCAGTACTTC,TRBV5-1,TRBD1,.,TRBJ2-7
CSAPVRFAGKNTEAFF,TGCAGCGCCCCAGTGAGATTCGCAGGGAAGAACACTGAAGCTTTCTTT,TRBV29-1,.,.,TRBJ1-1
CASSRLGGNTEAFF,TGTGCCAGCAGCCGACTTGGGGGGAACACTGAAGCTTTCTTT,TRBV7-8,.,few,TRBJ1-1
CASSQEVGPGSYNEQYF,TGCGCCAGCAGCCAAGAAGTAGGGCCCGGGTCCTACAATGAGCAGTACTTC,TRBV4-3,.,.,TRBJ2-7
CASSPRDSNIYTQYF,TGCGCCAGCAGCCCCCGGGACTCCAACATATATACGCAGTATTTT,TRBV5-1,.,few,TRBJ2-3
CASKQAYSNQPQHF,TGTGCCAGCAAACAGGCTTATAGCAATCAGCCCCAGCATTTT,TRBV6-5,.,few,TRBJ1-5
CSAKNSKSRDRVRDGYAF,TGCAGTGCCAAAAATAGCAAGTCCCGGGACAGGGTAAGGGATGGCTACGCCTTC,TRBV20-1,TRBD1,.,TRBJ1-2
CASSLGWENTGELFF,TGTGCCAGCAGCTTAGGTTGGGAGAACACCGGGGAGCTGTTTTTT,TRBV11-2,.,.,TRBJ2-2
CASSLEPTGGQPQHF,TGTGCCAGCAGCTTGGAACCGACAGGGGGGCAGCCCCAGCATTTT,TRBV5-5,TRBD1,few,TRBJ1-5
CASSQDGGASYNSPLHF,TGCGCCAGCAGCCAAGACGGGGGGGCCTCCTATAATTCACCCCTCCACTTT,TRBV4-3,.,once,TRBJ1-6
CASSGSGSGSGYTF,TGTGCCAGCAGCGGGTCGGGGTCAGGGAGTGGCTACACCTTC,TRBV7-2,.,few,TRBJ1-2
CASSQNSRGIDTRYF,TGTGCCAGCAGCCAAAACTCTCGGGGGATAGACACGCGGTATTTT,TRBV14,.,.,TRBJ2-3